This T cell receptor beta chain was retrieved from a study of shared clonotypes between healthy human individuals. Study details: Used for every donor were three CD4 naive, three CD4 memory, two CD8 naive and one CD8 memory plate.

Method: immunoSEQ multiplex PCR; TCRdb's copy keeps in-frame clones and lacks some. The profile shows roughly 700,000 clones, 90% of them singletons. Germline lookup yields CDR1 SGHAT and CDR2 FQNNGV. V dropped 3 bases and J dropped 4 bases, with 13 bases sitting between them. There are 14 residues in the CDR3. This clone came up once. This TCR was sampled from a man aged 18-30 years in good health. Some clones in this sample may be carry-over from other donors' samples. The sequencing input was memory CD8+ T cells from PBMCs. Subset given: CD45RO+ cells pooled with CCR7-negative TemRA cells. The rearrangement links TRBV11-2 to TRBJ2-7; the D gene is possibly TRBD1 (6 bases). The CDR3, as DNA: TGTGCCAGCAGCTTGGGTCCAGGGGCTTACGAGCAGTACTTC. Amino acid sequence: CASSLGPGAYEQYF.